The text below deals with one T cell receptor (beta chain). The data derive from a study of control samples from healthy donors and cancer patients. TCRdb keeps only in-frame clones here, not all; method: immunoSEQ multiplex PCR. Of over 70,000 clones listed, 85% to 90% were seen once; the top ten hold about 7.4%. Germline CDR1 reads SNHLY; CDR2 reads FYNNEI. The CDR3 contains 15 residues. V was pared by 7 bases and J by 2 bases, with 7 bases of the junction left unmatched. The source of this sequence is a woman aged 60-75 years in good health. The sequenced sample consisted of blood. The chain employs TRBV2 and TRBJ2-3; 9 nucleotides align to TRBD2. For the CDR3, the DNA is TGTGCCAGCAACCTTGAGCGGGGGGCCACAGATACGCAGTATTTT. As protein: CASNLERGATDTQYF. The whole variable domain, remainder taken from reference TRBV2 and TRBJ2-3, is EPEVTQTPSHQVTQMGQEVILRCVPISNHLYFYWYRQILGQKVEFLVSFYNNEISEKSEIFDDQFSVERPDGSNFTLKIRSTKLEDSAMYFCASNLERGATDTQYFGPGTRLTVL.